Shown below are 20 T cell receptor beta chains from a single sample sequenced in a study of blood T cell repertoires in COVID-19. Libraries were prepared by immunoSEQ multiplex PCR; TCRdb keeps only in-frame clonotypes and omits some of them. Altogether around 470,000 clones are present, 89% being singletons, with the ten largest covering roughly 0.9%. The sequenced sample consisted of peripheral blood. Every receptor here comes from a man aged 18 to 30 with COVID-19, enrolled during active disease.

The rearrangement links TRBV10-3 to TRBJ1-1; D possibly corresponds to TRBD1 (6 bases). CDR3 length: 11 amino acids. From germline, CDR1 is ENHRY and CDR2 SYGVKD. V was trimmed by 6 bases and J by 4 bases, leaving 6 bases between them. CDR3 amino acids: CAIRGATEAFF. In nucleotides, the CDR3 is TGTGCCATCAGGGGGGCCACTGAAGCTTTCTTT.

V usage is TRBV7-2 and J usage is TRBJ2-5; 11 positions agree with TRBD2. V lost 1 base and J lost 3; bases outside the gene matches: 7. The CDR3 has 17 amino acids. Germline V lookup: CDR1 SGHTA, CDR2 FQGNSA. CDR3 amino acids: CASSLGFSGRAEETQYF. CDR3 in DNA: TGTGCCAGCAGCTTAGGTTTTAGCGGGAGGGCCGAAGAGACCCAGTACTTC.

V usage is TRBV15 and J usage is TRBJ2-3, with TRBD1 matching over 9 bases. Germline values: CDR1 LNHNV, CDR2 YYDKDF (reference sequence). There are 19 residues in the CDR3. V lost 1 base, J lost 3 bases, and 14 bases stayed unmatched. CDR3 in amino acids: CATSRVVFWDREATDTQYF. The CDR3 nucleotides read TGTGCCACCAGCAGAGTTGTTTTCTGGGACAGGGAAGCGACAGATACGCAGTATTTT.

Written as DNA, the CDR3 is TGTGCCTGGAGCTCCCCTTCCTACGAGCAGTACTTC. It codes for CAWSSPSYEQYF. The chain joins TRBV30 to TRBJ2-7; D call uncertain. The length of the CDR3 is 12 residues. Per the germline V gene, CDR1 is GTSNPN and CDR2 is SVGIG (reference sequence). Trimming removed 3 bases from V and 1 base from J, with 7 bases in between.

V gene TRBV5-4 combines with J gene TRBJ1-2; TRBD1 matches 12 bases. The V and J ends lost 5 bases and 8 bases, in that order; junction bases with no gene match: 10. CDR3 length: 15 amino acids. The V gene's germline CDR1 is SGHNT and CDR2 YYREEE (reference sequence). The CDR3 DNA follows: TGTGCCAGCAGTGAGGCCGGGACAGGGGGCGACGGCTACACCTTC. This gives the protein CASSEAGTGGDGYTF.

The CDR3 DNA is TGTGCCAGCAGCTTAGAGGAGCGGAGCTCCTACGAGCAGTACTTC. Residues: CASSLEERSSYEQYF. The chain joins TRBV11-3 to TRBJ2-7, with D maybe TRBD2 (5 bases). In germline, CDR1 is SGHNT, CDR2 YENEEA. The CDR3 consists of 15 residues. With 0 bases removed from V and 0 bases from J, the gap between germline ends came to 9 bases. The whole variable domain, filled in from reference TRBV11-3 and TRBJ2-7, reads EAGVVQSPRYKIIEKKQPVAFWCNPISGHNTLYWYLQNLGQGPELLIRYENEEAVDDSQLPKDRFSAERLKGVDSTLKIQPAELGDSAVYLCASSLEERSSYEQYFGPGTRLTVT.

The V gene is TRBV27, the J gene TRBJ1-6; tentatively, D is TRBD1 (6 bases). Germline V gene lookup returns CDR1 MNHEY and CDR2 SMNVEV (reference sequence). V was clipped by 6 bases and J by 8 bases, with 17 bases between them. The CDR3 is 15 residues long. CDR3 region: CASRHPQGRYSPLHF. For the CDR3, the DNA is TGTGCCAGCAGACACCCCCAGGGGCGGTATTCACCCCTCCACTTT.

V and J are TRBV12-5 and TRBJ1-1; D is possibly TRBD1 (5 bases). V lost 0 bases and J lost 0, with 23 bases in between. Germline V lookup: CDR1 LGHNT, CDR2 FRNRAP. The CDR3 covers 20 residues. The CDR3 reads CASGLVSVRQKNFMNTEAFF. CDR3 DNA: TGTGCTAGTGGTTTGGTTTCTGTAAGACAGAAAAATTTCATGAACACTGAAGCTTTCTTT.

This chain uses TRBV6-6 with TRBJ2-7; TRBD2 aligns across 12 bases. Trimming took 0 bases from V and 7 from J; bases not matched to a gene: 7. Germline CDR1 MNHNY, CDR2 SVGAGI (reference sequence). CDR3 size: 16 residues. CDR3 protein: CASSYSTSGGMKEQYF. DNA of the CDR3: TGTGCCAGCAGTTACTCGACTAGCGGGGGAATGAAGGAGCAGTACTTC.

The genes are TRBV5-1 and TRBJ2-2; 7 nucleotides agree with TRBD1. The germline V gene has CDR1 SGHRS and CDR2 YFSETQ. After removal of 3 bases from V and 8 bases from J, the junction contained 13 bases not matched to a gene. This CDR3 comprises 16 residues. CDR3 region: CASSSTPGTAPGELFF. In nucleotides, the CDR3 is TGCGCCAGCAGCTCTACCCCCGGGACAGCTCCGGGGGAGCTGTTTTTT. The whole variable domain, filled in from reference TRBV5-1 and TRBJ2-2, reads KAGVTQTPRYLIKTRGQQVTLSCSPISGHRSVSWYQQTPGQGLQFLFEYFSETQRNKGNFPGRFSGRQFSNSRSEMNVSTLELGDSALYLCASSSTPGTAPGELFFGEGSRLTVL.

Here the CDR3 DNA reads TGTGCCAGCAGCTTCGGGACAGCGATATACGAGCAGTACTTC. The encoded protein is CASSFGTAIYEQYF. V usage is TRBV7-2 and J usage is TRBJ2-7; 7 bases line up with TRBD1. Trimming cost V 3 bases and J 4 bases; bases outside gene matches: 6. Germline CDR1 reads SGHTA; CDR2 reads FQGNSA. There are 14 residues in the CDR3.

The chain joins TRBV27 to TRBJ2-7; 12 bases map to TRBD1. From germline, CDR1 is MNHEY and CDR2 SMNVEV (reference sequence). CDR3 length equals 17 residues. V lost 5 bases to trimming and J lost 3 bases; unmatched junction nucleotides: 11. In DNA form, the CDR3 reads TGTGCCAGCAGTCTCCAAGGGACAGGGGGCGTAGTCTACGAGCAGTACTTC. This gives the protein CASSLQGTGGVVYEQYF.

The CDR3 here is CASSFERGGFYEQFF. Written as DNA, the CDR3 is TGCGCCAGCAGCTTTGAGAGGGGGGGATTTTATGAGCAGTTCTTC. This chain links TRBV5-1 with TRBJ2-1, with TRBD2 as a possible D gene (7 bases). In germline, CDR1 is SGHRS, CDR2 YFSETQ. The CDR3 sequence is 15 residues long. Trimming took off 2 bases at V and 8 bases at J, with 17 bases between the two ends.

The chain employs TRBV20-1 and TRBJ1-2; D gene unclear. With 3 bases removed from V and 0 bases from J, the gap between germline ends came to 11 bases. The germline V gene has CDR1 DFQATT and CDR2 SNEGSKA (reference sequence). CDR3 size: 14 residues. The CDR3 region has the DNA TGCAGTGCTAGTAGTCCCGGGGCTAACTATGGCTACACCTTC. It is translated as CSASSPGANYGYTF.

The chain links TRBV19 to TRBJ1-1, with TRBD1 identical over 7 bases. CDR3 length equals 13 residues. CDR1 is LNHDA and CDR2 is SQIVND in the germline V gene (reference sequence). J was trimmed by 4 bases and V by 7 bases; bases with no gene match: 6. The CDR3 nucleotides are TGTGCCAGTACCCCGGGGACAGCCACTGAAGCTTTCTTT. The encoded protein is CASTPGTATEAFF.

This chain links TRBV5-1 with TRBJ2-5, with D maybe TRBD1 (5 bases). Germline V gene sequence: CDR1 SGHRS, CDR2 YFSETQ. The CDR3 extends over 13 amino acids. V was pared by 3 bases and J by 5 bases, with 11 bases between. The CDR3 DNA follows: TGCGCCAGCAGCTCTACAGGCGGCGAGACCCAGTACTTC. This codes for CASSSTGGETQYF.

The gene calls are TRBV7-8 and TRBJ2-3, with a possible D match to TRBD1 (6 bases). The V end lost 2 bases, the J end lost 4 bases, and 13 bases lay between the germline ends. CDR3 length: 15 amino acids. The V gene's germline CDR1 is SGHVS and CDR2 FQNEAQ. The CDR3 sequence: CASSLLVGAADTQYF. CDR3 in DNA: TGTGCCAGCAGCTTATTGGTGGGGGCGGCAGATACGCAGTATTTT.

J is TRBJ2-1 and V is TRBV7-3, with TRBD1 identical over 9 bases. With 5 bases clipped from V and 6 bases from J, the junction kept 8 bases outside the gene matches. The germline V gene has CDR1 SGHTA and CDR2 FQGTGA. This CDR3 is built from 15 residues. The DNA for the CDR3 is TGTGCCAGCAGCCTTGGGGGACAGGGATCCAATGAGCAGTTCTTC. It translates to CASSLGGQGSNEQFF.

DNA of the CDR3: TGCGCCAGCAGCTTCAGGAGGCGAAGCACAGATACGCAGTATTTT. Protein sequence: CASSFRRRSTDTQYF. The chain combines TRBV5-1 with TRBJ2-3; the D gene is possibly TRBD2 (5 bases). The V gene lost 2 bases and the J gene lost 0 bases, with 10 bases spanning the gap. CDR3 length: 15 amino acids. CDR1 and CDR2 (germline): SGHRS, YFSETQ.

This clone turned up a few times. In DNA form, the CDR3 reads TGCGCCAGCAGTCAGGTCGGGAACAGTGATTGTCAGCCCCAGCATTTT. Protein product: CASSQVGNSDCQPQHF. The rearrangement uses TRBV23-1 and TRBJ1-5; D is unclear. TRBV23-1 is reported as an ORF; its role is uncertain. Trimming pared 3 bases from V and 6 bases from J, leaving 18 bases between. This CDR3 comprises 16 residues.